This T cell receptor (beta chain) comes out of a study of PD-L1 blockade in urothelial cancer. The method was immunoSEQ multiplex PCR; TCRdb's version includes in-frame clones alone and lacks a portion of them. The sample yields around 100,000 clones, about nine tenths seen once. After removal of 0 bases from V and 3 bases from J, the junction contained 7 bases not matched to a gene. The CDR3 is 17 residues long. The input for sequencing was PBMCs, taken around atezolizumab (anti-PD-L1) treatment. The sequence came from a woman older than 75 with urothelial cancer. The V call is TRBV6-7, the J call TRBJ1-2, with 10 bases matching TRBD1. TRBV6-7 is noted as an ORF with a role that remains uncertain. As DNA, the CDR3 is TGTGCCAGCAGTTACTCACGACAGGGGGCGAGGGACTATGGCTACACCTTC. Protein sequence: CASSYSRQGARDYGYTF.